The rows below give T cell receptor beta chains drawn from one sample of a study of blood T cell repertoires in COVID-19. Clones were read by immunoSEQ multiplex PCR, and TCRdb kept only the in-frame ones, dropping some. The table has approximately 74,000 clones, approximately 78% seen once; the top ten hold about 4.4%. The specimen sequenced was peripheral blood. These receptors were taken from a woman older than 75 with active or convalescent COVID-19. Both conserved end residues are part of each CDR3. D genes are given only for firm matches. Rows give clone size only sometimes, using once, few, many, or a class for an expanded clone.

TRBJ1-4 NA TRBV7-2 NA TGTGCCAGCAGCACATACAGGGAGAATAATGAAAAACTGTTTTTT CASSTYRENNEKLFF
TRBJ2-3 NA TRBV11-2 NA TGTGCCAGCAGCTTAGTCGGTTGGAGAACCGTTAGCACAGATACGCAGTATTTT CASSLVGWRTVSTDTQYF
TRBJ1-6 NA TRBV10-3 NA TGTGCCATCAGTACTGGACAGTCGGCCTCACCCCTCCACTTT CAISTGQSASPLHF
TRBJ1-2 NA TRBV7-9 TRBD1 TGTGCCAGCAGCATGGGACAGCGACATACCTATGGCTACACCTTC CASSMGQRHTYGYTF
TRBJ1-1 NA TRBV28 TRBD1 TGTGCCAGCAGCCATCGACAGGGGGTCAACACTGAAGCTTTCTTT CASSHRQGVNTEAFF
TRBJ2-7 NA TRBV12-3/TRBV12-4 NA TGTGCCAGCAGCCAGGGTGGGAACGAGCAGTACTTC CASSQGGNEQYF
TRBJ2-1 NA TRBV19 TRBD2 TGTGCCAGTACCCCACTAGCGGACGATTACAATGAGCAGTTCTTC CASTPLADDYNEQFF
TRBJ1-5 few TRBV19 NA TGTGCCAGTAGTATAGCTAGGGGCAGCAATCAGCCCCAGCATTTT CASSIARGSNQPQHF
TRBJ2-5 NA TRBV2 NA TGTGCCAGCAGGACCCAACTAGCAGAGACCCAGTACTTC CASRTQLAETQYF
TRBJ1-1 NA TRBV10-3 NA TGTGCCATCAGTGAAACAGGGTTCGCCGCTGAAGCTTTCTTT CAISETGFAAEAFF
TRBJ2-3 NA TRBV4-1 TRBD1 TGCGCCAGCAGCCAATTAGACAGGGATTCAGATACGCAGTATTTT CASSQLDRDSDTQYF
TRBJ2-7 NA TRBV14 TRBD1 TGTGCCAGCAGCCGAGGACAGGTTAGCTCCTACGAGCAGTACTTC CASSRGQVSSYEQYF
TRBJ1-2 NA TRBV19 NA TGTGCCAGTAGAGCCCCTTGGGGGGAGAATGGCTACACCTTC CASRAPWGENGYTF